These 20 T cell receptor beta chains originate from one sample sequenced in a study of control samples from healthy donors and cancer patients. Repertoires were generated with immunoSEQ multiplex PCR, while TCRdb's copy carries only in-frame clones and drops some. The sample holds some 95,000 clones, roughly 92% seen once. Source material: blood. The receptors derive from a human donor in good health. The donor label of this sample is uncertain.

The gene calls are TRBV6-5 and TRBJ2-7, with TRBD1 matching 7 bases. This CDR3 contains 14 residues. Trimming took 9 bases from V and 4 from J; bases not matched to a gene: 12. CDR1 is MNHEY and CDR2 is SVGAGI in the germline V gene. The CDR3 bases are TGTGCCAGTCAAATGGACAGGACCCTTTACGAGCAGTACTTC. Protein: CASQMDRTLYEQYF.

This clone showed up just a few times. The chain is built from TRBV7-2 and TRBJ1-5; D uncertain. Trimming cost V 1 base and J 6 bases, with 4 bases left between them. The CDR3 spans 12 residues. The germline CDR1 and CDR2 sequences are SGHTA and FQGNSA. The CDR3 bases are TGTGCCAGCAGCTTAGTAGGTCAGCCCCAGCATTTT. This codes for CASSLVGQPQHF.

The CDR3 reads CAISEPGQGGDTQYF. The CDR3 DNA reads as TGTGCCATCAGTGAGCCGGGACAGGGGGGAGATACGCAGTATTTT. The genes are TRBV10-3 and TRBJ2-3; TRBD1 matches 11 bases. In germline, CDR1 is ENHRY, CDR2 SYGVKD. The trim removed 2 bases at V and 5 bases at J, leaving 3 bases unmatched. This CDR3 comprises 15 residues.

V is TRBV5-1 and J is TRBJ1-3; D remains ambiguous. Germline CDR1 and CDR2: SGHRS and YFSETQ. With 4 bases removed from V and 0 bases from J, the gap between germline ends came to 8 bases. The CDR3 has 14 amino acids. This CDR3 reads CASSLKSSGNTIYF. CDR3 DNA: TGCGCCAGCAGCCTGAAGAGCTCTGGAAACACCATATATTTT.

This chain's CDR3 is CASSLSGTAYGYTF. CDR3 coding DNA: TGTGCCAGCAGTTTATCAGGGACGGCCTATGGCTACACCTTC. The rearrangement links TRBV27 to TRBJ1-2; a weak D match, TRBD1 (5 bases). V lost 0 bases and J lost 4, with 9 bases in between. The CDR3 sequence is 14 residues long. The germline V gene encodes CDR1 MNHEY and CDR2 SMNVEV (reference sequence).

J is TRBJ1-1 and V is TRBV14, with TRBD1 matching 9 bases. The trim removed 6 bases at V and 8 bases at J, leaving 13 bases unmatched. CDR3 length: 15 residues. Germline-derived CDR1 and CDR2 are SGHDN and FVKESK. This CDR3 is CASSPQIGQGTEAFF. The CDR3 DNA reads as TGTGCCAGCAGTCCCCAAATAGGACAGGGGACAGAAGCTTTCTTT.

J is TRBJ1-2 and V is TRBV11-2, with D possibly being TRBD1 (5 bases). Germline lookup yields CDR1 SGHAT and CDR2 FQNNGV. The V and J ends lost 1 base and 4 bases respectively, with 13 bases between them. The CDR3 contains 15 residues. In nucleotides, the CDR3 is TGTGCCAGCAGCTTAGTACCAAGAAGGGGCTATGGCTACACCTTC. Its protein is CASSLVPRRGYGYTF.

The table lists this clone with a count of one. CDR3: CASSLGGQGAGEQYF. The CDR3 DNA sequence: TGCGCCAGCAGCTTGGGGGGACAGGGGGCTGGTGAGCAGTACTTC. V and J are TRBV5-1 and TRBJ2-7; 12 bases fit TRBD1. V lost 0 bases and J lost 7; bases outside the gene matches: 5. Germline CDR1 SGHRS, CDR2 YFSETQ. CDR3 length: 15 residues.

For the CDR3, the DNA is TGTGCCAGCAGTTTAGAGGCGGTGAGGGTTTTGAGCAATCAGCCCCAGCATTTT. Its protein product is CASSLEAVRVLSNQPQHF. The rearrangement uses TRBV27 and TRBJ1-5; D call uncertain. V lost 2 bases and J lost 1, with 18 bases in between. The CDR3 runs 18 residues. Germline V CDR1 and CDR2: MNHEY, SMNVEV (reference sequence).

The chain links TRBV27 to TRBJ1-3, with 7 bases aligning to TRBD1. V lost 4 bases and J lost 0; bases outside the gene matches: 6. CDR1 is MNHEY, CDR2 SMNVEV, per germline (reference sequence). The CDR3 is 16 residues long. The DNA for the CDR3 is TGTGCCAGCAGTTCCGGACAGGTGAGCTCTGGAAACACCATATATTTT. As protein: CASSSGQVSSGNTIYF.

The chain joins TRBV6-5 to TRBJ1-2; D possibly corresponds to TRBD1 (5 bases). The CDR3 spans 14 residues. Germline CDR1 reads MNHEY; CDR2 reads SVGAGI. Trimming took off 4 bases at V and 3 bases at J, with 12 bases between the two ends. The CDR3 spells CASSSRGAYYGYTF. The DNA of the CDR3 is TGTGCCAGCAGTTCTCGGGGCGCCTACTATGGCTACACCTTC.

This chain uses TRBV25-1 with TRBJ2-7; 7 bases map to TRBD1. The ends lost 4 bases at V and 0 bases at J; junction bases unmatched: 3. The CDR3 contains 14 residues. CDR1 is MGHDK and CDR2 is SYGVNS in the germline V gene. CDR3: CASSVRDSSYEQYF. The CDR3 DNA follows: TGTGCCAGCAGTGTACGGGACAGCTCCTACGAGCAGTACTTC.

CDR3 protein: CASSQDQGWETQYF. CDR3 nucleotides: TGTGCCAGCAGCCAAGATCAGGGTTGGGAGACCCAGTACTTC. This sequence joins TRBV3-1 (or the pseudogene TRBV3-2) and TRBJ2-5, with D possibly being TRBD1 (5 bases). Germline V lookup: CDR1 LGHDT, CDR2 YNNKEL (reference sequence). Trimming removed 0 bases from V and 5 bases from J, with 10 bases in between. This CDR3 region has 14 residues.

This chain uses TRBV28 with TRBJ1-4, with 10 bases identical to TRBD1. V lost 2 bases to trimming and J lost 6 bases; unmatched junction nucleotides: 3. The CDR3 totals 15 residues. Germline V gene lookup returns CDR1 MDHEN and CDR2 SYDVKM. The CDR3 is CASSLGGTGDEKLFF. The CDR3 coding sequence is TGTGCCAGCAGTTTAGGGGGGACAGGGGATGAAAAACTGTTTTTT.

This clone was seen only once. CDR3 DNA: TGTGCCAGCAGTTACCAAACACTAGCGGGTGCCTACAATGAGCAGTTCTTC. As protein: CASSYQTLAGAYNEQFF. The rearrangement links TRBV6-2 or TRBV6-3 to TRBJ2-1; TRBD2 matches at 9 bases. Germline V gives CDR1 MNHEY, CDR2 SVGEGT. This CDR3 region has 17 residues. Trimming removed 2 bases from V and 2 bases from J; junction bases left unmatched: 7.

CDR3 region: CASSGGILQTQYF. CDR3 bases: TGTGCCAGCAGTGGCGGAATCCTTCAGACCCAGTACTTC. The V call is TRBV2, the J call TRBJ2-5; D call uncertain. The CDR3 spans 13 residues. V was pared by 4 bases and J by 6 bases, with 12 bases between. Germline assignment: CDR1 SNHLY and CDR2 FYNNEI.

The V gene is TRBV20-1, the J gene TRBJ1-3; D gene ambiguous. Germline lookup yields CDR1 DFQATT and CDR2 SNEGSKA (reference sequence). This CDR3 is 14 amino acids long. Between the trimmed V and J ends, which lost 3 bases and 0 bases, there was a span of 9 bases. CDR3 DNA: TGCAGTGCTAGTAGTCAGGACTCTGGAAACACCATATATTTT. Translating it yields CSASSQDSGNTIYF.

The V gene is TRBV2, the J gene TRBJ1-6; 7 bases line up with TRBD1. The germline V gene encodes CDR1 SNHLY and CDR2 FYNNEI. This CDR3 has 15 amino acids. V was clipped by 6 bases and J by 5 bases; unmatched bases: 7. CDR3 nucleotides: TGTGCCAGCAGATCGGGGACAGAGAATAATTCACCCCTCCACTTT. Translating gives CASRSGTENNSPLHF. The full variable domain, its missing parts supplied by reference TRBV2 and TRBJ1-6, is EPEVTQTPSHQVTQMGQEVILRCVPISNHLYFYWYRQILGQKVEFLVSFYNNEISEKSEIFDDQFSVERPDGSNFTLKIRSTKLEDSAMYFCASRSGTENNSPLHFGNGTRLTVT.

The chain joins TRBV28 to TRBJ2-7, with D hard to call. V was trimmed by 5 bases and J by 6 bases, leaving 17 bases between them. Germline V gene sequence: CDR1 MDHEN, CDR2 SYDVKM. This CDR3 is 14 amino acids long. CDR3 sequence reads: CASSPSDVQFEQYV. The CDR3 DNA follows: TGTGCCAGCAGTCCCTCAGACGTCCAATTCGAGCAGTACGTC.

The chain is built from TRBV7-9 and TRBJ1-2, with D hard to call. The CDR3 has 13 residues. The germline gives CDR1 SEHNR, CDR2 FQNEAQ (reference sequence). The V end lost 4 bases, the J end lost 1 base, and 7 bases lay between the germline ends. The chain's CDR3 is CASSSSYNYGYTF. Written as DNA, the CDR3 is TGTGCCAGCAGCTCCTCGTATAACTATGGCTACACCTTC.